A selection of T cell receptor beta chains follows, all from one sample in a study of blood T cell repertoires in COVID-19. Libraries were prepared by immunoSEQ multiplex PCR; TCRdb keeps only in-frame clonotypes and omits some of them. The table includes 160,000 or so clones, more than 75% detected once. Sequenced: peripheral blood. These receptors were collected from a woman between 70 and 85 years old with COVID-19, enrolled during active disease. Each CDR3 is given with its conserved first and last residue. The order of the fields is V gene, clone size, D gene, J gene, CDR3 protein, CDR3 DNA. A D gene is named only where the DNA matches it firmly. Clone size is stated in some rows and not others, as once, few, many or a class when expanded.

V gene: TRBV5-1; clone size: NA; D gene: TRBD2; J gene: TRBJ2-1; CDR3 protein: CASSLVPAGANEQFF; CDR3 DNA: TGCGCCAGCAGCTTGGTCCCAGCGGGGGCCAATGAGCAGTTCTTC
V gene: TRBV4-2; clone size: NA; D gene: TRBD2; J gene: TRBJ2-1; CDR3 protein: CASSQLAGAYNEQFF; CDR3 DNA: TGTGCCAGCAGCCAACTAGCGGGGGCCTACAATGAGCAGTTCTTC
V gene: TRBV19; clone size: NA; D gene: NA; J gene: TRBJ1-5; CDR3 protein: CASSTDKYNQPQHF; CDR3 DNA: TGTGCCAGTAGTACCGACAAATATAATCAGCCCCAGCATTTT
V gene: TRBV19; clone size: NA; D gene: TRBD1; J gene: TRBJ2-1; CDR3 protein: CASSVRDRANEQFF; CDR3 DNA: TGTGCCAGTAGTGTCCGGGACAGGGCCAATGAGCAGTTCTTC
V gene: TRBV27; clone size: NA; D gene: NA; J gene: TRBJ2-2; CDR3 protein: CASSSVGQNTGELFF; CDR3 DNA: TGTGCCAGCAGTAGTGTGGGGCAGAACACCGGGGAGCTGTTTTTT
V gene: TRBV6-6; clone size: NA; D gene: NA; J gene: TRBJ1-4; CDR3 protein: CASRRGGFGEKLFF; CDR3 DNA: TGTGCCAGCCGAAGGGGAGGGTTTGGTGAAAAACTGTTTTTT
V gene: TRBV6-5; clone size: NA; D gene: NA; J gene: TRBJ1-1; CDR3 protein: CASSSASRTEAFF; CDR3 DNA: TGTGCCAGCAGTTCCGCGTCTCGCACTGAAGCTTTCTTT
V gene: TRBV19; clone size: NA; D gene: NA; J gene: TRBJ1-2; CDR3 protein: CASSRDNGYTF; CDR3 DNA: TGTGCCAGTAGTAGGGACAATGGCTACACCTTC
V gene: TRBV11-2; clone size: NA; D gene: NA; J gene: TRBJ2-1; CDR3 protein: CASSSSRRQLYNEQFF; CDR3 DNA: TGTGCCAGCAGCTCCTCCCGAAGACAGCTCTACAATGAGCAGTTCTTC
V gene: TRBV7-2; clone size: NA; D gene: TRBD1; J gene: TRBJ2-7; CDR3 protein: CASSSAPLQGAEQYF; CDR3 DNA: TGTGCCAGCAGCTCTGCTCCCTTACAGGGGGCCGAGCAGTACTTC
V gene: TRBV2; clone size: NA; D gene: TRBD1; J gene: TRBJ2-2; CDR3 protein: CASSAYRGQGRGGELFF; CDR3 DNA: TGTGCCAGCAGCGCCTATCGGGGACAGGGGAGAGGCGGGGAGCTGTTTTTT
V gene: TRBV28; clone size: NA; D gene: NA; J gene: TRBJ2-7; CDR3 protein: CASSLPGHSYEQYF; CDR3 DNA: TGTGCCAGCAGTCTACCGGGACACTCCTACGAGCAGTACTTC
V gene: TRBV3-1/TRBV3-2; clone size: NA; D gene: NA; J gene: TRBJ1-1; CDR3 protein: CASSQGQALNTEAFF; CDR3 DNA: TGTGCCAGCAGCCAAGGACAGGCGCTGAACACTGAAGCTTTCTTT
V gene: TRBV7-2; clone size: NA; D gene: NA; J gene: TRBJ1-6; CDR3 protein: CASSLVGSDSPLHF; CDR3 DNA: TGTGCCAGCAGCTTAGTAGGCAGCGATTCACCCCTCCACTTT
V gene: TRBV29-1; clone size: few; D gene: TRBD1; J gene: TRBJ1-2; CDR3 protein: CSVGQGAGGYTF; CDR3 DNA: TGCAGCGTTGGACAGGGGGCTGGTGGCTACACCTTC